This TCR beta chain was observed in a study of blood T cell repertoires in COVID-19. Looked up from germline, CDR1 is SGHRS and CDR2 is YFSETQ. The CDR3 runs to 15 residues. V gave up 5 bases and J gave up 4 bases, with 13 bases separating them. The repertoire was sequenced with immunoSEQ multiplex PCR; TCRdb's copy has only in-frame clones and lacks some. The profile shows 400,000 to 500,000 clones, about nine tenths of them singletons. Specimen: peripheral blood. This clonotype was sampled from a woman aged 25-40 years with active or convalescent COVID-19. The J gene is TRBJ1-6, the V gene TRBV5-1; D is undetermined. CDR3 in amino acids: CASSRDRGYNSPLHF. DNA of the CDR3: TGCGCCAGCAGTCGTGATCGGGGTTATAATTCACCCCTCCACTTT. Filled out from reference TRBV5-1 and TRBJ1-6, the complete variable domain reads KAGVTQTPRYLIKTRGQQVTLSCSPISGHRSVSWYQQTPGQGLQFLFEYFSETQRNKGNFPGRFSGRQFSNSRSEMNVSTLELGDSALYLCASSRDRGYNSPLHFGNGTRLTVT.